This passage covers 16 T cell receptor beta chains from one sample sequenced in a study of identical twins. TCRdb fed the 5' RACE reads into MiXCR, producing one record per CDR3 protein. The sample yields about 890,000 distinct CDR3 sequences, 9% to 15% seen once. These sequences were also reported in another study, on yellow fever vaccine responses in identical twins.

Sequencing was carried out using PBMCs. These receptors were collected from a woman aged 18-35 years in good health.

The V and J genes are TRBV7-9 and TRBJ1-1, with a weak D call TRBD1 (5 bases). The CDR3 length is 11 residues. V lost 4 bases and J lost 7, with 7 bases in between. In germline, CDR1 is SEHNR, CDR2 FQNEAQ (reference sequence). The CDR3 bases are TGTGCCAGCAGCTGGGGCCTTGAAGCTTTCTTT. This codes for CASSWGLEAFF.

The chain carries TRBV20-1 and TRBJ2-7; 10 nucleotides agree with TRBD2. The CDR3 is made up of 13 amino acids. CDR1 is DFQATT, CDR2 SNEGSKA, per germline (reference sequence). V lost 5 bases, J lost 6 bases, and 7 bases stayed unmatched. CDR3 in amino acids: CSALRTSGSEQYF. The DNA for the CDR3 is TGCAGTGCTTTGAGGACTAGCGGAAGCGAGCAGTACTTC.

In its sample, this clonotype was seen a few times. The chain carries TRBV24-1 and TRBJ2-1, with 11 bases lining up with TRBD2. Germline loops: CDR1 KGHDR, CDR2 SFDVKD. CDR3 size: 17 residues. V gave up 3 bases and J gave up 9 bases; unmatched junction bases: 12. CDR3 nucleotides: TGTGCCACCAGTGATACGACTAGCGGGGTCTTCAATGGTGAGCAGTTCTTC. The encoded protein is CATSDTTSGVFNGEQFF.

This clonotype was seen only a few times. The DNA of the CDR3 is TGTGCCAGCAGCCCGATCTATAATTCACCCCTCCACTTT. Translation: CASSPIYNSPLHF. The chain is built from TRBV2 and TRBJ1-6, with D hard to call. The V end lost 6 bases, the J end lost 3 bases, and 6 bases lay between the germline ends. The CDR3 runs 13 residues. Per the germline V gene, CDR1 is SNHLY and CDR2 is FYNNEI.

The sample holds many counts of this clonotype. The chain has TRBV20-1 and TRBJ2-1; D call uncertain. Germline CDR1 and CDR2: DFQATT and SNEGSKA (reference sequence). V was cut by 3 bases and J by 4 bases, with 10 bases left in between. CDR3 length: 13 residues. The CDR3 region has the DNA TGCAGTGCTAGGGGGAAACCGTACAATGAGCAGTTCTTC. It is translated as CSARGKPYNEQFF.

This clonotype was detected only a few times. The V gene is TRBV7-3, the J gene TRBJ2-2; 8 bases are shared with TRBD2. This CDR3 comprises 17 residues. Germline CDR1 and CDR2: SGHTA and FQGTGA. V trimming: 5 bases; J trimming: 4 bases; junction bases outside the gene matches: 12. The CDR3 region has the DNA TGTGCCAGCAGCAAAACAAGCGGGAGTTGGGGCACCGGGGAGCTGTTTTTT. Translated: CASSKTSGSWGTGELFF. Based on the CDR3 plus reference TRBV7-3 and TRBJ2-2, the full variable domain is GAGVSQTPSNKVTEKGKYVELRCDPISGHTALYWYRQSLGQGPEFLIYFQGTGAADDSGLPNDRFFAVRPEGSVSTLKIQRTERGDSAVYLCASSKTSGSWGTGELFFGEGSRLTVL.

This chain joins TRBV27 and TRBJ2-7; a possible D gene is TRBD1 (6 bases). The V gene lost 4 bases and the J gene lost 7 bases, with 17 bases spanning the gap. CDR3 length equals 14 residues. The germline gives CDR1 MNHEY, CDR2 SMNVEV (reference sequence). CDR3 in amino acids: CASSWSVDRAEQYF. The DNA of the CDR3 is TGTGCCAGCAGTTGGTCCGTGGACAGAGCAGAGCAGTACTTC.

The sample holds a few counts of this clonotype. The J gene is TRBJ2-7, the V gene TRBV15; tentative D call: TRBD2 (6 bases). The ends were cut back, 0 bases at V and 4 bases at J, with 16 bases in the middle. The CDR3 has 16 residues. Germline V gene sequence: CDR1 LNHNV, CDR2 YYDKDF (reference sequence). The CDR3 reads CATSREGGTPTYEQYF. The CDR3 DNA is TGTGCCACCAGCAGAGAGGGCGGGACTCCGACTTACGAGCAGTACTTC.

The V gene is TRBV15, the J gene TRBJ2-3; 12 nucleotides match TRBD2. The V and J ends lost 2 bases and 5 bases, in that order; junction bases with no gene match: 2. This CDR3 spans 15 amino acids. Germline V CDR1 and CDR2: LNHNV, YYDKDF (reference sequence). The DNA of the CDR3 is TGTGCCACCAGCAGAAGACTAGCGGGGGAAGATACGCAGTATTTT. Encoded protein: CATSRRLAGEDTQYF.

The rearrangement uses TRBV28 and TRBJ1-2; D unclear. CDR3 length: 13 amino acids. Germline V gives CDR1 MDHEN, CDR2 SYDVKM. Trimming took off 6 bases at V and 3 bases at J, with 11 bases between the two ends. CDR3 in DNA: TGTGCCAGCAGCCCTTCGGGAGACTATGGCTACACCTTC. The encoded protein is CASSPSGDYGYTF.

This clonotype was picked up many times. The DNA for the CDR3 is TGTGCCAGCAGCTCGACAGCGGGAGACATCTACAATGAGCAGTTCTTC. Residues: CASSSTAGDIYNEQFF. The genes are TRBV7-3 and TRBJ2-1, with TRBD2 matching over 8 bases. Germline V CDR1 and CDR2: SGHTA, FQGTGA. V lost 4 bases to trimming and J lost 3 bases; unmatched junction nucleotides: 8. The CDR3 covers 16 residues.

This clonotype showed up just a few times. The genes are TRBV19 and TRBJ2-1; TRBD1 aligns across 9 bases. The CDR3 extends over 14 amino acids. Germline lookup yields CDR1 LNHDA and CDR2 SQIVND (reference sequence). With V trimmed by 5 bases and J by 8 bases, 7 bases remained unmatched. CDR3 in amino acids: CASSVDRGYDEQFF. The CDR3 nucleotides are TGTGCCAGTAGTGTGGACAGGGGTTACGATGAGCAGTTCTTC.

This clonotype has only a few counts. The CDR3 region has the DNA TGTGCCAGCAGCCGGGACAGGTCGGGGTTAAACTATGGCTACACCTTC. Encoded protein: CASSRDRSGLNYGYTF. V gene TRBV6-1 combines with J gene TRBJ1-2, with 8 bases lining up with TRBD1. The CDR3 covers 16 residues. The V gene end was trimmed by 6 bases and the J gene end by 2 bases; junction bases not matched to a gene: 11. Germline V gene lookup returns CDR1 MNHNS and CDR2 SASEGT.

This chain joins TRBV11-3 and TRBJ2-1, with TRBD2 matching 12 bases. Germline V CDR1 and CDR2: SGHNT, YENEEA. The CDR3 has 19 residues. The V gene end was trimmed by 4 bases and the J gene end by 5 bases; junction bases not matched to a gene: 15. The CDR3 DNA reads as TGTGCCAGCAGCTGGAGGATATCCAAACTAGCGGGAGGACACAATGAGCAGTTCTTC. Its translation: CASSWRISKLAGGHNEQFF.

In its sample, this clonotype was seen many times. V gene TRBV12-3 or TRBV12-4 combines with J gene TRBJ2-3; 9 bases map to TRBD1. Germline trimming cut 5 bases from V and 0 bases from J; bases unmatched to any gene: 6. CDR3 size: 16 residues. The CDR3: CASSLGQGRSTDTQYF. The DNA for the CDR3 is TGTGCCAGCAGTCTCGGACAGGGGAGAAGCACAGATACGCAGTATTTT.

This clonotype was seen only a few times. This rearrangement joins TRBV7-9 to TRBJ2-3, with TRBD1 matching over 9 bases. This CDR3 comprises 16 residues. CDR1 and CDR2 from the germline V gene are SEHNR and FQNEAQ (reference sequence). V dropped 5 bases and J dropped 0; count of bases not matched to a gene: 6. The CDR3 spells CASSETGGTSTDTQYF. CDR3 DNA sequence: TGTGCCAGCAGCGAGACAGGGGGAACTAGCACAGATACGCAGTATTTT.